The source of this T cell receptor (beta chain) is a study of blood T cell repertoires in COVID-19. Overall study context: COVID-19 samples from acute and convalescent phases originated in the United States, Italy and Spain. Sources were T cells, B-cell-depleted T cells, or PBMCs; the material itself was cDNA or gDNA.

This clone appeared a few times. This CDR3 is also generated by other DNA sequences in the sample. Sequenced by immunoSEQ multiplex PCR; TCRdb stores in-frame clones only, minus some. The data show 60,000 or so clones, roughly four fifths seen once. Trimming took 7 bases from V and 2 from J; bases not matched to a gene: 5. This CDR3 region has 13 residues. Germline loops: CDR1 PRHDT, CDR2 FYEKMQ (reference sequence). The chain has TRBV13 and TRBJ2-7; TRBD1 matches at 7 bases. The source of this sequence is an elderly man with acute or convalescent COVID-19. Sequencing input: peripheral blood. The CDR3 bases are TGTGCCAGCACTATGAGGGGGCCCTACGAGCAGTACTTC. Translation: CASTMRGPYEQYF. Supplemented by reference TRBV13 and TRBJ2-7, the full variable domain reads AAGVIQSPRHLIKEKRETATLKCYPIPRHDTVYWYQQGPGQDPQFLISFYEKMQSDKGSIPDRFSAQQFSDYHSELNMSSLELGDSALYFCASTMRGPYEQYFGPGTRLTVT.